This record covers a single T cell receptor beta chain. Assay: immunoSEQ multiplex PCR; the TCRdb copy retains only in-frame clones and omits some. The sample records approximately 150,000 clones, about nine tenths being singletons. This record comes from a study of T cell responses to AZD1222 COVID-19 vaccine. This receptor was obtained from an adult in good health. Sequences were derived from peripheral blood, sampled on day 0 of AZD1222 vaccination.

CDR3 sequence (DNA): TGTGCCAGCAGTGCCGGACAGGCGCCGGAAGAGCAGTACTTC. This gives the protein CASSAGQAPEEQYF. The J gene is TRBJ2-7, the V gene TRBV28; the match to TRBD1 covers 7 bases. Per germline, CDR1 MDHEN and CDR2 SYDVKM. The CDR3 consists of 14 residues. V lost 5 bases and J lost 7; bases outside the gene matches: 11.